These 18 T cell receptor beta chains came from one sample sequenced in a study of T cells after yellow fever vaccination. TCRdb re-called the 5' RACE reads through MiXCR, storing one row per CDR3 protein. The sample holds hundreds of thousands of distinct CDR3 sequences, 15% to 20% seen once. The material sequenced was PBMCs, taken 15 days after the yellow fever booster vaccination. Receptors originate from a man between 25 and 39 years old who received the YFV17D yellow fever vaccine.

V and J are TRBV11-2 and TRBJ2-4; D could derive from TRBD1 or TRBD2 (6 bases each). This CDR3 comprises 17 residues. CDR1 and CDR2 (germline): SGHAT, FQNNGV. Trimming removed 0 bases at V and 4 bases at J, with 16 bases between. CDR3 nucleotide sequence: TGTGCCAGCAGCTTAGAATCCCTAGGGGGGTATAAAAACATTCAGTACTTC. Translating it yields CASSLESLGGYKNIQYF.

V is TRBV28 and J is TRBJ2-7; D may be TRBD2 (5 bases). This CDR3 contains 12 residues. Germline CDR1 is MDHEN and CDR2 is SYDVKM. The ends were cut back, 8 bases at V and 4 bases at J, with 12 bases in the middle. CDR3 sequence: CASAGTGYEQYF. CDR3 in DNA: TGTGCCAGCGCCGGAACGGGGTACGAGCAGTACTTC.

V and J are TRBV27 and TRBJ2-4; D possibly corresponds to TRBD2 (7 bases). V lost 6 bases and J 9 bases, leaving 15 bases between the germline ends. The CDR3 extends over 13 amino acids. CDR1 is MNHEY, CDR2 SMNVEV, per germline (reference sequence). The CDR3 nucleotides are TGTGCCAGCAGGGGGGGGGCTGGTATCATTCAGTACTTC. Protein sequence: CASRGGAGIIQYF.

This clonotype was picked up a small number of times. In DNA, the CDR3 is TGCGCCAGCAGCCAAGAAAGCGATCAACCTTTAGCCAAAAACATTCAGTACTTC. Translating gives CASSQESDQPLAKNIQYF. The J gene is TRBJ2-4, the V gene TRBV4-1, with unresolved D. CDR3 length: 18 residues. The germline V and J ends were trimmed by 0 bases and 0 bases, with 15 bases remaining between them. Germline CDR1 reads MGHRA; CDR2 reads YSYEKL.

This clonotype appeared a few times. J is TRBJ1-2 and V is TRBV6-5, with 8 nucleotides matching TRBD1. With 6 bases clipped from V and 11 bases from J, the junction kept 8 bases outside the gene matches. The germline gives CDR1 MNHEY, CDR2 SVGAGI. CDR3 length: 12 amino acids. Here the CDR3 reads CASSPGQGRYTF. The CDR3 DNA follows: TGTGCCAGCAGCCCCGGACAGGGAAGGTACACCTTC.

This clonotype was picked up many times. The V gene is TRBV7-2, the J gene TRBJ2-7, with TRBD1 as a possible D gene (6 bases). The CDR3 consists of 14 residues. Trimming took 5 bases from V and 0 from J, leaving 11 bases between them. Germline lookup yields CDR1 SGHTA and CDR2 FQGNSA. The CDR3 sequence is CASSPQGSSYEQYF. CDR3 nucleotide sequence: TGTGCCAGCAGCCCACAGGGAAGCTCCTACGAGCAGTACTTC.

In this sample, this clonotype turned up a few times. The V and J genes are TRBV5-1 and TRBJ1-6; D perhaps matches TRBD1 (5 bases). The CDR3 consists of 18 residues. CDR1 and CDR2 from the germline V gene are SGHRS and YFSETQ. Trimming removed 0 bases from V and 0 bases from J, with 13 bases in between. The CDR3 here is CASSLELMGGSYNSPLHF. The CDR3 coding sequence is TGCGCCAGCAGCTTGGAATTAATGGGGGGCTCCTATAATTCACCCCTCCACTTT. Looking up the rest from reference TRBV5-1 and TRBJ1-6 gives the full variable domain: KAGVTQTPRYLIKTRGQQVTLSCSPISGHRSVSWYQQTPGQGLQFLFEYFSETQRNKGNFPGRFSGRQFSNSRSEMNVSTLELGDSALYLCASSLELMGGSYNSPLHFGNGTRLTVT.

This clonotype came up a few times. The chain couples TRBV5-5 to TRBJ2-3; D is possibly TRBD1 (6 bases). CDR1 is SGHKS, CDR2 YYEKEE, per germline (reference sequence). The CDR3 contains 15 residues. V was shortened by 2 bases and J by 2 bases, with 12 bases between the two germline ends. CDR3 in amino acids: CASSLDRPNTDTQYF. CDR3 nucleotides: TGTGCCAGCAGCTTAGACAGGCCGAACACAGATACGCAGTATTTT.

The gene calls are TRBV5-1 and TRBJ2-1; 10 positions match TRBD2. The CDR3 is 16 residues long. The germline V gene has CDR1 SGHRS and CDR2 YFSETQ. Trimming took 1 base from V and 4 from J; bases not matched to a gene: 5. CDR3 protein: CASSLNPSGGYNEQFF. The CDR3 DNA is TGCGCCAGCAGCTTGAACCCTAGCGGGGGATACAATGAGCAGTTCTTC.

J is TRBJ2-4 and V is TRBV15; D is unresolved. The germline V gene encodes CDR1 LNHNV and CDR2 YYDKDF (reference sequence). The CDR3 consists of 15 residues. The ends were cut back, 1 base at V and 0 bases at J, with 7 bases in the middle. In nucleotides, the CDR3 is TGTGCCACCAGCAGAGGGGGTTTAGCCAAAAACATTCAGTACTTC. This translates into CATSRGGLAKNIQYF.

This clonotype turned up a few times. CDR3 region: CASSYLPPRDNSPLHF. For the CDR3, the DNA is TGTGCCAGCAGTTACCTCCCCCCCAGGGATAATTCACCCCTCCACTTT. V usage is TRBV6-5 and J usage is TRBJ1-6; D is possibly TRBD1 (5 bases). The V end was cut by 2 bases, the J end by 5 bases, with 13 bases between. From germline, CDR1 is MNHEY and CDR2 SVGAGI. CDR3 size: 16 residues.

This chain joins TRBV4-3 and TRBJ1-2; the D gene is possibly TRBD1 (5 bases). The CDR3 runs to 13 residues. Deletions cut 2 bases from V and 5 bases from J, with 9 bases between. Germline CDR1 reads LGHNA; CDR2 reads YSLEER. The CDR3 sequence: CASSQPGIYGYTF. In DNA, the CDR3 is TGCGCCAGCAGCCAACCAGGGATATATGGCTACACCTTC.

The chain recombines TRBV10-3 with TRBJ2-7, with 12 nucleotides matching TRBD2. This CDR3 is 15 amino acids long. J gave up 5 bases and V 11 bases, and 13 bases lay outside the gene matches. Germline lookup yields CDR1 ENHRY and CDR2 SYGVKD. This chain's CDR3 is CASHGRLAGAHEQYF. Here the CDR3 DNA reads TGTGCCTCCCATGGTCGACTAGCGGGAGCCCACGAGCAGTACTTC.

This clonotype appeared a few times. The chain employs TRBV20-1 and TRBJ2-3; 8 bases match TRBD2. The CDR3 totals 16 residues. Germline assignment: CDR1 DFQATT and CDR2 SNEGSKA (reference sequence). V dropped 0 bases and J dropped 1; count of bases not matched to a gene: 6. CDR3 DNA sequence: TGCAGTGCTAGAGACTCAGCGGGAGAAGGCACAGATACGCAGTATTTT. This sequence encodes CSARDSAGEGTDTQYF.

This clonotype showed up just a few times. The chain is built from TRBV7-3 and TRBJ2-1; TRBD2 matches at 10 bases. This CDR3 region has 15 residues. Germline V lookup: CDR1 SGHTA, CDR2 FQGTGA. V gave up 6 bases and J gave up 2 bases; unmatched junction bases: 4. CDR3 in DNA: TGTGCCAGCAGGGCCGGGACTAGCGCCTACAATGAGCAGTTCTTC. This sequence encodes CASRAGTSAYNEQFF.

This clonotype was seen only a few times. The chain employs TRBV20-1 and TRBJ2-3, with D perhaps TRBD2 (6 bases). This CDR3 contains 15 residues. Between the trimmed V and J ends, which lost 3 bases and 0 bases, there was a span of 13 bases. CDR1 and CDR2 from the germline V gene are DFQATT and SNEGSKA (reference sequence). CDR3 coding DNA: TGCAGTGCTAGGGCCGGGACTGCTAGCACAGATACGCAGTATTTT. Amino acid sequence: CSARAGTASTDTQYF.

The CDR3 DNA reads as TGTGCCAGCCGGGACTACTCCTACGAGCAGTACTTC. It encodes CASRDYSYEQYF. V is TRBV25-1 and J is TRBJ2-7, with 7 bases matching TRBD2. J gave up 0 bases and V 8 bases, and 1 base lay outside the gene matches. The CDR3 has 12 residues. Germline CDR1 is MGHDK and CDR2 is SYGVNS.

This clonotype showed up just a few times. The chain is built from TRBV7-9 and TRBJ1-6; no clear D. Germline V CDR1 and CDR2: SEHNR, FQNEAQ (reference sequence). The CDR3 loop spans 12 amino acids. Between the trimmed V and J ends, which lost 4 bases and 11 bases, there was a span of 9 bases. In DNA, the CDR3 is TGTGCCAGCAGCTCTACAGCAACACCCCTCCACTTT. It encodes CASSSTATPLHF.